These 28 T cell receptor beta chains came from one sample sequenced in a study of T-cell reconstitution after alpha-beta-depleted transplantation in children. Preparation of the TCRbeta library involved a method that used unique molecular identifiers. MiXCR was run by TCRdb on the PCR reads, yielding one entry per CDR3 protein. Here the sample spans hundreds of thousands of distinct CDR3 sequences, roughly 13% being singletons. Sequenced here: PBMCs, mostly from graft donor cells, sampled 360 days after TCRalphabeta/CD19-depleted stem cell transplant. These receptors all stem from a male patient between 5 and 17 years old who had a stem cell transplant for acute myeloid leukemia, so the T cells may come from the graft donor.

This clonotype was detected a few times. The chain recombines TRBV20-1 with TRBJ2-7, with 7 positions matching TRBD1. CDR1 is DFQATT, CDR2 SNEGSKA, per germline (reference sequence). Trimming at V came to 0 bases and at J to 3 bases, leaving 2 bases not matched to a gene. The CDR3 runs 13 residues. The CDR3 region is CSARDGTVYEQYF. CDR3 nucleotides: TGCAGTGCTAGAGATGGGACAGTCTACGAGCAGTACTTC.

This clonotype showed up just once. CDR3: CASSVVASGNEQFF. CDR3 DNA sequence: TGTGCCAGCAGCGTAGTAGCTAGCGGGAATGAGCAGTTCTTC. The chain has TRBV9 and TRBJ2-1, with TRBD2 matching 8 bases. J was trimmed by 7 bases and V by 0 bases; bases with no gene match: 3. Germline CDR1 and CDR2: SGDLS and YYNGEE. The CDR3 consists of 14 residues.

This clonotype was counted a few times. The chain joins TRBV20-1 to TRBJ2-7; maybe TRBD1 (5 bases). The CDR3 totals 13 residues. Trimming removed 2 bases at V and 5 bases at J, with 13 bases between. The germline CDR1 and CDR2 sequences are DFQATT and SNEGSKA (reference sequence). The CDR3 is CSARYQGFNEQYF. Here the CDR3 DNA reads TGCAGTGCTAGATATCAGGGTTTCAACGAGCAGTACTTC.

This chain joins TRBV30 and TRBJ2-7; D perhaps matches TRBD2 (5 bases). CDR1 and CDR2 (germline): GTSNPN, SVGIG (reference sequence). With 6 bases removed from V and 4 bases from J, the gap between germline ends came to 16 bases. The CDR3 runs 13 residues. CDR3 in amino acids: CACSGTVLYEQYF. Written as DNA, the CDR3 is TGTGCCTGCTCGGGAACAGTCCTATACGAGCAGTACTTC.

This clonotype was recorded a few times. The chain uses TRBV10-3 and TRBJ2-3; 7 positions agree with TRBD1. Trimming at V came to 2 bases and at J to 4 bases, leaving 6 bases not matched to a gene. The CDR3 runs 15 residues. Germline V lookup: CDR1 ENHRY, CDR2 SYGVKD. This CDR3 reads CAISEPGTAADTQYF. CDR3 bases: TGTGCCATCAGTGAGCCAGGGACAGCCGCAGATACGCAGTATTTT.

This clonotype has a count of ten or more. The chain is built from TRBV19 and TRBJ1-4; a possible D gene is TRBD1 (6 bases). The CDR3 spans 14 residues. Trimming removed 7 bases from V and 4 bases from J, with 13 bases in between. Germline V gene sequence: CDR1 LNHDA, CDR2 SQIVND (reference sequence). CDR3 sequence (DNA): TGTGCCAGTAAAATCGGACAGCGTAATGAAAAACTGTTTTTT. The encoded protein is CASKIGQRNEKLFF.

This clonotype was recorded at least ten times. This rearrangement joins TRBV12-3 or TRBV12-4 to TRBJ2-2, with D hard to call. This CDR3 has 16 residues. Trimming stripped 3 bases from V and 4 bases from J, with 15 bases between. CDR3 residues: CASSFRLERATGELFF. The CDR3 region has the DNA TGTGCCAGCAGTTTCCGGCTAGAAAGGGCCACCGGGGAGCTGTTTTTT.

This clonotype was counted at least ten times. J is TRBJ1-1 and V is TRBV3-1; D unclear. V was trimmed by 5 bases and J by 2 bases, leaving 6 bases between them. Per germline, CDR1 LGHDT and CDR2 YNNKEL (reference sequence). The length of the CDR3 is 12 residues. The CDR3 DNA reads TGTGCCAGCAGCTTAATCAACACTGAAGCTTTCTTT. Translation: CASSLINTEAFF.

This clonotype was counted many times. The rearrangement links TRBV28 to TRBJ2-7, with D unresolved. The CDR3 is made up of 11 amino acids. Trimming removed 6 bases at V and 2 bases at J, with 5 bases between. Germline V gene sequence: CDR1 MDHEN, CDR2 SYDVKM. The CDR3 loop reads CASSRAYEQYF. The CDR3 DNA reads as TGTGCCAGCAGCCGGGCCTACGAGCAGTACTTC.

The sample holds many counts of this clonotype. The chain is built from TRBV6-2 or TRBV6-3 and TRBJ2-7; a possible D gene is TRBD1 (6 bases). CDR1 and CDR2 from the germline V gene are MNHEY and SVGEGT. The CDR3 is made up of 15 amino acids. V gave up 6 bases and J gave up 5 bases, with 20 bases separating them. This CDR3 reads CASSRYVTGSNEQYF. CDR3 sequence (DNA): TGTGCCAGCAGCCGCTACGTCACAGGGTCCAACGAGCAGTACTTC.

The chain combines TRBV15 with TRBJ2-1; unclear D gene. The CDR3 has 14 amino acids. The germline CDR1 and CDR2 sequences are LNHNV and YYDKDF (reference sequence). The V end lost 2 bases, the J end lost 4 bases, and 9 bases lay between the germline ends. The CDR3, as DNA: TGTGCCACCAGCAGATTTCGGGCGTACAATGAGCAGTTCTTC. The encoded protein is CATSRFRAYNEQFF.

This chain joins TRBV6-1 and TRBJ2-7, with 13 nucleotides matching TRBD2. CDR1 and CDR2 (germline): MNHNS, SASEGT. The ends lost 8 bases at V and 1 base at J; junction bases unmatched: 5. CDR3 length: 15 amino acids. For the CDR3, the DNA is TGTGCCAGCCAGGAGACTAGCGGGAGGTCCTACGAGCAGTACTTC. Encoded protein: CASQETSGRSYEQYF.

J is TRBJ2-2 and V is TRBV27, with a possible D match to TRBD2 (5 bases). Per the germline V gene, CDR1 is MNHEY and CDR2 is SMNVEV (reference sequence). There are 14 residues in the CDR3. V lost 4 bases to trimming and J lost 6 bases, with 12 bases between them. The CDR3 loop is CASSYYGGPGELFF. The CDR3 DNA reads TGTGCCAGCAGTTATTATGGCGGGCCCGGGGAGCTGTTTTTT.

This clonotype was seen a handful of times. V usage is TRBV24-1 and J usage is TRBJ2-3, with D possibly TRBD1 on 5 matching bases. CDR1 and CDR2 (germline): KGHDR, SFDVKD. Trimming removed 0 bases at V and 3 bases at J, with 12 bases between. The CDR3 loop spans 16 amino acids. Here the CDR3 DNA reads TGTGCCACCAGTGATTTGGCCATAGGGGCGACAGATACGCAGTATTTT. Translated, it gives CATSDLAIGATDTQYF.

V usage is TRBV9 and J usage is TRBJ2-5, with D possibly being TRBD2 (6 bases). The CDR3 is 17 residues long. The germline V gene encodes CDR1 SGDLS and CDR2 YYNGEE. The V end was cut by 0 bases, the J end by 5 bases, with 20 bases between. For the CDR3, the DNA is TGTGCCAGCAGCGTAGGAAGAGGGCGGGACGGCGCCGAGACCCAGTACTTC. This encodes CASSVGRGRDGAETQYF.

This clonotype was picked up many times. The CDR3 region has the DNA TGTGCCAGCAGCGCGCTCGGGGACAGGGGAGTCGCTGAAGCTTTCTTT. Its translation is CASSALGDRGVAEAFF. The V gene is TRBV13, the J gene TRBJ1-1; 10 bases map to TRBD1. Germline V gene data show CDR1 as PRHDT and CDR2 as FYEKMQ (reference sequence). V shed 5 bases and J 6 bases; nucleotides not matched to a gene: 12. CDR3 length: 16 residues.

This clonotype was seen a handful of times. The rearrangement uses TRBV20-1 and TRBJ1-1, with D tentatively TRBD1 (6 bases). The CDR3 loop spans 11 amino acids. Germline CDR1 is DFQATT and CDR2 is SNEGSKA (reference sequence). Trimming removed 7 bases from V and 10 bases from J, with 16 bases in between. The CDR3 here is CSGTRQVRAFF. CDR3 DNA: TGCAGTGGAACCCGACAGGTTCGAGCTTTCTTT.

This clonotype was seen repeatedly, ten times or more. The rearrangement joins TRBV7-9 to TRBJ2-7; D remains ambiguous. This CDR3 region has 15 residues. Germline V gene lookup returns CDR1 SEHNR and CDR2 FQNEAQ (reference sequence). V was clipped by 4 bases and J by 4 bases, with 17 bases between them. CDR3 nucleotides: TGTGCCAGCAGCTCCCCGACGACCCACCCGTACGAGCAGTACTTC. Protein: CASSSPTTHPYEQYF.

The chain is built from TRBV20-1 and TRBJ2-1, with D hard to call. In germline, CDR1 is DFQATT, CDR2 SNEGSKA (reference sequence). Between the trimmed V and J ends, which lost 0 bases and 9 bases, there was a span of 6 bases. The CDR3 extends over 11 amino acids. CDR3 nucleotides: TGCAGTGCTAGAGAGGTGGGTGAGCAGTTCTTC. Translation gives CSAREVGEQFF.

Turning to this clonotype: In this CDR3 the conserved last residue, phenylalanine or tryptophan, is missing, so a read error is likely. For the CDR3, the DNA is TGCAGCGTTAGAGTGGAAGGCTACACCTGC. Amino acid sequence: CSVRVEGYTC. The chain uses TRBV29-1 and TRBJ1-2; no firm D call. The CDR3 runs 10 residues. The germline V gene encodes CDR1 SQVTM and CDR2 ANQGSEA. Trimming stripped 5 bases from V and 8 bases from J, with 9 bases between.

This clonotype was detected ten times or more. The chain couples TRBV29-1 to TRBJ2-7; 14 nucleotides match TRBD2. Germline V gene data show CDR1 as SQVTM and CDR2 as ANQGSEA. The CDR3 is 14 amino acids. V shed 6 bases, J shed 5 bases, and the junction held 6 bases outside the gene matches. The CDR3 coding sequence is TGCAGCGTGGAACCGGGACTAGCGGGAGACGAGCAGTACTTC. Its translation: CSVEPGLAGDEQYF.

This clonotype occurred a few times. This chain connects TRBV15 to TRBJ2-1, with TRBD1 identical over 8 bases. The CDR3 runs 16 residues. Trimming at V came to 4 bases and at J to 4 bases, leaving 9 bases not matched to a gene. Germline V CDR1 and CDR2: LNHNV, YYDKDF (reference sequence). The CDR3 loop reads CATSTLWTGLYNEQFF. The CDR3, as DNA: TGTGCCACCAGCACCCTCTGGACAGGGCTATACAATGAGCAGTTCTTC.

V usage is TRBV9 and J usage is TRBJ2-5, with a weak D call TRBD2 (6 bases). Between the trimmed V and J ends, which lost 0 bases and 2 bases, there was a span of 14 bases. Germline CDR1 is SGDLS and CDR2 is YYNGEE. This CDR3 contains 16 residues. CDR3 loop: CASSVATGVFQETQYF. CDR3 bases: TGTGCCAGCAGCGTAGCTACGGGGGTATTTCAAGAGACCCAGTACTTC.

This clonotype turned up a few times. The CDR3, as DNA: TGCAGTGCTCCTCGGGCGGGAGGGAATTTGAACACCGGGGAGCTGTTTTTT. Encoded protein: CSAPRAGGNLNTGELFF. V is TRBV20-1 and J is TRBJ2-2, with 9 nucleotides matching TRBD2. The V gene's germline CDR1 is DFQATT and CDR2 SNEGSKA (reference sequence). V gave up 5 bases and J gave up 1 base; unmatched junction bases: 11. There are 17 residues in the CDR3.

The CDR3 spells CASSDLGQGSNEQYF. The CDR3 DNA reads TGTGCCAGCAGCGACTTGGGACAGGGGAGCAACGAGCAGTACTTC. This rearrangement joins TRBV7-9 to TRBJ2-7; 10 bases are shared with TRBD1. V shed 5 bases, J shed 5 bases, and the junction held 9 bases outside the gene matches. CDR1 is SEHNR, CDR2 FQNEAQ, per germline (reference sequence). The CDR3 contains 15 residues.

This clonotype has a handful of counts. CDR3 residues: CASSSGQGNWGQYF. CDR3 bases: TGTGCCAGCAGCTCGGGACAGGGGAACTGGGGCCAGTACTTC. The rearrangement joins TRBV11-2 to TRBJ2-5; 10 positions agree with TRBD1. The CDR3 runs to 14 residues. Trimming at V came to 4 bases and at J to 10 bases, leaving 9 bases not matched to a gene. Germline CDR1 SGHAT, CDR2 FQNNGV.

The V call is TRBV4-3, the J call TRBJ2-3; 10 bases fit TRBD2. J lost 2 bases, V lost 7 bases, and 6 bases had no gene match. The germline V gene encodes CDR1 LGHNA and CDR2 YSLEER. This CDR3 has 15 amino acids. The CDR3 loop is CASTLGLANTDTQYF. Here the CDR3 DNA reads TGCGCCAGCACCCTGGGACTAGCGAACACAGATACGCAGTATTTT.

This clonotype was recorded at least ten times. The rearrangement joins TRBV4-3 to TRBJ2-3, with a possible D match to TRBD2 (6 bases). Trimming shortened V by 0 bases and J by 2 bases, and 12 bases separated the two germline ends. Germline lookup yields CDR1 LGHNA and CDR2 YSLEER. This CDR3 region has 16 residues. The CDR3 is CASSQDRSGLTDTQYF. CDR3 bases: TGCGCCAGCAGCCAAGATCGAAGCGGGCTCACAGATACGCAGTATTTT.